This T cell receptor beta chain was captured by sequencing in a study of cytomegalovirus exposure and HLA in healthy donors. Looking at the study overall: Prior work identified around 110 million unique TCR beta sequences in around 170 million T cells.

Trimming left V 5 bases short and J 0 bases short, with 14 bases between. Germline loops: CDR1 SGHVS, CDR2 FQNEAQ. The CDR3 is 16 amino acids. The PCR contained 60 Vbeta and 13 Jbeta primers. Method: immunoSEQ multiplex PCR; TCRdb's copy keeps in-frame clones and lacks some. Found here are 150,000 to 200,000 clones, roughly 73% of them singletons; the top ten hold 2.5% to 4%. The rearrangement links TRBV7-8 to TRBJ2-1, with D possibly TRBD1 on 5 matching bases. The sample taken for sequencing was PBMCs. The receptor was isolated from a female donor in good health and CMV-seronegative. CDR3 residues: CASSQGYTSSYNEQFF. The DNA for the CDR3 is TGTGCCAGCAGCCAGGGCTACACGAGCTCCTACAATGAGCAGTTCTTC.